This TCR beta chain came from a study of T cell responses to AZD1222 COVID-19 vaccine (dated by TCRdb to the early 2020s). For context, the study as a whole: AZD1222 recipients given second doses at about 4 weeks or at about 12 weeks were pooled, since spike-specific TCR depth and breadth were not found to differ between the two schedules. TCR sequencing covered fewer than 250 trial participants: 207 given two doses of AZD1222 and about 26 given two doses of MenACWY control vaccine. Trial participants were enrolled by age into 18-55, 56-69 and 70-plus year subgroups, with roughly 150, 30 and 60 TCR-sequenced participants respectively. The full study reports these points: Conclusions about previously exposed vaccinees were limited because only six AZD1222 recipients were SARS-CoV-2 seropositive at baseline. The 56-69-year group was small, and its depth increase did not reach significance, likely because of low power. Because no day 14 peak-response samples were available, the repertoires could be characterized only after the peak T cell response. Nearly half of unique spike-specific TCRs reportedly recognized epitopes outside regions mutated in the B.1.351 and B.1.1.7 variants. The whole spike protein was spanned by vaccine-associated CD4 TCRs, and dominant responses were seen in regions 160-218 and 743-854. Most participants were white British and females outnumbered males, and the authors suggested that clonal diversity may have been underestimated. After two AZD1222 doses, both the breadth and the depth of spike-specific TCRs were significantly higher than at day 0 and than in MenACWY recipients.

The CDR3 regions of human TCRbeta chains were subjected to immunosequencing. Per the original workflow: Repertoire TCRs were matched against a reference library of SARS-CoV-2-specific TCRs generated with the MIRA antigen-specificity platform. Breadth was defined as the fraction of unique TCRs that were SARS-CoV-2-associated. Depth was defined as the fraction of total T cells that were SARS-CoV-2-associated. Using the MIRA data, each spike-specific TCR was mapped to the spike region that the TCR reacts to and placed in a CD4 or CD8 class. Log10-transformed breadth and depth values were compared by one-way ANOVA with Sidak's multiple comparisons tests. TCRdb mirrors the immuneACCESS table, restricted to in-frame sequences. Some clones are absent from its copies; in checked studies, under half trace to an unresolved V gene, and the reason for the others is unknown. The V and J calls and the clone size are those of that table, but D and trimming were determined from the DNA. The sample has roughly 150,000 clones on record, roughly 89% of them singletons. Jointly, the top ten make up over 1.5% of the sample.

Taken with the paper, the label for time point translates to: baseline before first vaccination. Vaccinee samples were obtained from the UK trials COV001 and COV002, which included a single-blind randomized controlled phase 2/3 trial of AZD1222 (ChAdOx1 nCoV-19) in healthy adults. For TCRbeta chain sequencing, PBMC samples were collected from trial participants at day 0 and at day 28 after the second dose. V ends up 4 bases short and J 3 bases short, with an unmatched junction base count of 3. The CDR3 sequence holds 13 residues, the cysteine and phenylalanine included. CDR3 DNA is the only sequence kept; it has 39 bases, read in frame from the first base. The germline V gene gives CDR1 as SGHDT and CDR2 as YYEEEE. To note about this clone: Its antigen remains undetermined. No base quality values were provided; no much bigger clone lies one nucleotide off.

In this chain, TRBV5-6 is recombined with TRBJ2-7; 8 bases in between match TRBD1. Sequences were derived from peripheral blood, sampled on day 0 of AZD1222 vaccination. The receptor comes from an adult in good health. The sequence in DNA is TGTGCCAGCAGCGGACAGGGTCGCTACGAGCAGTACTTC. Its coded protein is CASSGQGRYEQYF.